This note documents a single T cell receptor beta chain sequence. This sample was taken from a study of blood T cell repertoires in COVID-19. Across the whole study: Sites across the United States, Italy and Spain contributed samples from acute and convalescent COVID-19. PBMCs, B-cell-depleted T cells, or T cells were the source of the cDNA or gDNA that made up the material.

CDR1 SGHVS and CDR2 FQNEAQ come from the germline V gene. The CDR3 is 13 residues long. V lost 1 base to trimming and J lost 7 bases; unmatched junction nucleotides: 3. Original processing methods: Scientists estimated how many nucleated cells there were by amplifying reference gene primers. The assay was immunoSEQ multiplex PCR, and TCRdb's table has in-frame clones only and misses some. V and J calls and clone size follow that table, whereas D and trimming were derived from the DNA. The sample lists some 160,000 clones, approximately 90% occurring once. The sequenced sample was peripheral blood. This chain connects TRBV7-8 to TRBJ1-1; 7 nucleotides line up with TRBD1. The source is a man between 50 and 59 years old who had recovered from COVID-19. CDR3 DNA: TGTGCCAGCAGCTTAGGAGGGGGCTATGAAGCTTTCTTT. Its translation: CASSLGGGYEAFF. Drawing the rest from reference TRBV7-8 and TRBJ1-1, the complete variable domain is GAGVSQSPRYKVAKRGQDVALRCDPISGHVSLFWYQQALGQGPEFLTYFQNEAQLDKSGLPSDRFFAERPEGSVSTLKIQRTQQEDSAVYLCASSLGGGYEAFFGQGTRLTVV.